A single T cell receptor (beta chain) is shown here with its context. The clone's antigen remains unknown. No base quality values were provided; no much bigger clone lies one nucleotide off. The cohort consisted of 600 to 750 healthy bone marrow donors. At the time of sampling, all cohort members were nominally healthy, though unrecorded immune exposures were likely present. The donor tested CMV seropositive, placing the donor among the roughly 300 seropositive members of the cohort. A peripheral blood sample was collected from each donor, and TCR beta sequencing was performed on peripheral blood mononuclear cells. Genomic DNA was extracted from the blood cell samples with the Qiagen DNeasy Blood Extraction Kit. The library was made by the immunoSEQ multiplex PCR assay. For the multiplex PCR, a mixture combining 60 forward primers for TCR Vbeta segments and 13 reverse primers for TCR Jbeta segments was used. A multiplex PCR assay on genomic DNA amplified the CDR3 region of rearranged TCR beta genes. The amplified TCR beta libraries were sequenced on the Illumina HiSeq System as 87-base-pair reads. The original methods were these. A later analysis tallied around 82 million unique TCR beta chains across the roughly 610 repertoires, and about 12 million of those chains were shared by two or more donors. A nearest-neighbor algorithm error-corrected the raw reads and collapsed the reads into unique sequences, merging closely related sequences to remove PCR and sequencing errors. CDR3 sequences were aligned to IMGT reference sequences to assign V, D and J gene segments. For a sequence to be retained, a match of at least six nucleotides to both a V gene segment and a J gene segment was required. Rearrangements were classified as productive when the CDR3 lacked stop codons and remained in frame with V and J, and all other rearrangements were classified as non-productive. Following IMGT convention, CDR3 was defined as the stretch from the second conserved V-encoded cysteine to the conserved J-encoded phenylalanine. In an earlier analysis of some 550 of the donors, sequences lacking an unambiguous match to a single V gene segment were excluded. An earlier analysis of 587 of the donors called V segments functional above 56.7% productive rearrangements and segregating when the between-donor standard deviation exceeded 5%. A statistical classification framework was developed to diagnose cytomegalovirus status using the catalog of TCR beta chain sequences. A later analysis assigned V and J genes by comparing TCR nucleotide sequences with IMGT/GENE-DB human TR gene sequences. In a later analysis, CDR3 sequences and most-parsimonious VDJ recombination scenarios were assigned using the TCRdist pipeline. In a later analysis, every TCR beta chain was defined by the combination of its CDR3 amino acid sequence and its V-gene family, and reads without a unique V-gene family were dropped. To address suspected cross-contamination and a sequencing artifact, a later analysis removed approximately 600 highly shared, low-generation-probability nucleotide sequences. In a later analysis, a clonal expansion index was calculated for each public chain from normalized within-repertoire ranks of inferred template counts. Generation probabilities in a later analysis came from a VDJ recombination model fitted to out-of-frame rearrangements, and those results were checked against IGoR. A later analysis scored TCR-TCR, TCR-HLA and TCR-CMV co-occurrence with hypergeometric tests, applying a repertoire-size bias correction to TCR pairs. False discovery rates were estimated in a later analysis by permuting HLA or CMV assignments 20 times. In a later analysis, co-occurring TCRs were grouped with DBSCAN, and TCRdist sequence similarity was added when clustering was performed within HLA-allele-positive subsets. Repertoires with fewer than 30,000 or more than 120,000 public chains, plus five repertoires with anomalous nucleotide sharing, were excluded from co-occurrence clustering. TCRdb obtained this table from immuneACCESS and retained in-frame rearrangements with V and J assigned. These tables miss some clones; where compared with another copy, unresolved V genes account for less than half of the shortfall, and the remainder is unexplained. D and trimming come from the DNA, and the V and J calls and clone size come from that table. The sample data list around 160,000 clones, and over 70% of these were observed just once. Approximately 6.3% of the sample is taken by the ten largest.

The data belong to a study of cytomegalovirus exposure and HLA in healthy donors (dated by TCRdb to 2016 to 2017). Describing the broader study: An earlier analysis of a few hundred of the donors reported over 250 Gb of sequence data and 95 million to 120 million unique TCR beta sequences obtained from approximately 180 million T cells. On average, around 240,000 unique TCR beta nucleotide sequences were sequenced per donor among roughly 430 genotyped donors of the cohort, with roughly 19% of those sequences being non-productive. The study aimed to test whether signatures of past pathogen exposure could be identified by cataloging public T cell receptors. The genetic ancestry cluster associated with self-reported Caucasian donors included around four fifths of the 300 to 400 genotyped donors. Donor age, sex, ethnicity and CMV serostatus were collected together with the repertoire data. A separate validation cohort of over a hundred different subjects was used in addition to the roughly 720-subject first cohort. Every repertoire in the discovery cohort had been generated on one and the same sequencing platform. An early release covering roughly 640 HLA-typed donors comprised approximately 290 gigabases of sequencing data and 65 million to 100 million unique TCR sequences. The study combined high-throughput TCR immunosequencing, statistical association of individual TCRs with disease status, and machine learning to predict cytomegalovirus infection status. Several DR-DQ haplotypes were handled as single units for association and clustering, since linkage in the cohort was strong. Both class I and class II loci were covered by HLA typing, at four-digit resolution. An earlier analysis of around 580 of the donors used high-throughput TCR beta sequencing to judge whether each TCR beta V gene segment behaved as functional or pseudogenic. A later analysis re-analyzed previously published TCR beta repertoires from about 600 donors and added high-resolution HLA genotyping to study TCR occurrence patterns. Rather than using new phenotypic data, the later analysis identified candidate immune exposures from TCR beta sequences and from how often those sequences occurred across donors. Typing coverage differed by locus: A, B, C, DRB1 and DQB1 were typed in about 620-640 donors, DQA1 in about 560, DPA1 in around 610, and DPB1 in just under 490. Using immunosequencing, the study profiled T cell repertoires from 500 to 800 subjects and related those repertoires to cytomegalovirus serostatus. In a later genetic analysis, genome-wide SNP genotypes for about three fifths of the roughly 670 donors were used, and that subset was treated as a discovery cohort. The paper's findings and limits, for the study overall: An association between a missense DCLRE1C variant and V-gene and J-gene trimming of TCR beta chains was found in a later genetic analysis and replicated in an independent cohort. Immune exposure information for the cohort was limited to CMV serostatus. Because HLA typing was unavailable for some donors at each locus, only the typed subset was used in association tests. According to a later genetic analysis, donors in an Asian-associated ancestry cluster had fewer N-insertions in productive TCRs than the approximately 710-donor mean. A group of highly shared sequence variants was considered likely to be a technical artifact of the sequencing pipeline. Seventeen rarely observed V segments, including chromosome 9 orphons, were excluded from the earlier analysis of several hundred of the donors because counts were too low. Most TCR sequences were seen in very few donors, while some public TCRs were found in many individuals. A later analysis found that HLA-associated TCR beta chains were more clonally expanded and had lower generation probabilities than equally common non-associated chains. In a later analysis, TCR association rates were found to vary across HLA loci, with the most associated TCRs seen for DRB1 alleles and the fewest for HLA-C alleles. Cytomegalovirus status was reported to be diagnosed by the classifier with high specificity and sensitivity in both the original and validation cohorts. A total of roughly 160 TCR beta chains were listed by the study as associated with cytomegalovirus. A further reported finding was that TCR beta sequences accurately predicted the HLA-A and HLA-B alleles for most subjects in the first cohort. Sequencing depth was assumed to be roughly uniform across donors in the presence/absence analyses, though that assumption may not hold. Specific HLA alleles were associated with 15,000 to 20,000 TCR beta sequences at a false discovery rate of 0.05 in a later analysis. Some IMGT-functional V segments, including TRBV6-2 and TRBV6-3, could not be distinguished by the 87-base-pair reads and were therefore excluded. Strong co-occurrence of HLA alleles, especially DR and DQ, made assigning TCR associations to individual alleles difficult. Correlated functional status among segregating V segments might reflect linkage disequilibrium, but an unknown experimental factor could not be ruled out. Most CMV-associated TCR beta chains appeared to be HLA-restricted in a later analysis, and the HLA associations seemed to be driven largely by CMV exposure. In vitro tests confirmed that a few of the cytomegalovirus-associated TCR beta chains recognize cytomegalovirus antigens. The cohort was sequenced for TCR beta chains only, and without alpha or paired-chain data the features that could be detected were limited. It was suggested by the authors that the approach could potentially be generalized to other disease states and immunological phenotypes. Broadly in line with IMGT annotations, most TCR beta V segments showed up in productive rearrangements about 87% or about 30% of the time in an earlier analysis of 587 of the donors. According to a later analysis, parvovirus B19, influenza, CMV and Epstein-Barr virus appeared linked to several top co-occurrence clusters.

CDR1 PRHDT and CDR2 FYEKMQ are derived from the germline V gene (reference sequence). Compared with germline, V lacks 5 bases and J lacks 1 base; bases without a gene match: 5. Counted from cysteine to phenylalanine, this CDR3 has 15 amino acids. Of all the DNA, just the CDR3 is kept, 45 bases in frame from base 1. Sequencing was performed on PBMCs. Rearrangement joined TRBV13 to TRBJ2-3; 8 central bases correspond to TRBD1. This sequence was found in a woman aged 40 to 50 in good health and CMV-seropositive. The sequence in DNA is TGTGCCAGCAGCCACAGGGACAGGCGCACAGATACGCAGTATTTT. The translation is CASSHRDRRTDTQYF. Where the CDR3 stops, the reference TRBV13 and TRBJ2-3 genes take over; the full variable domain is AAGVIQSPRHLIKEKRETATLKCYPIPRHDTVYWYQQGPGQDPQFLISFYEKMQSDKGSIPDRFSAQQFSDYHSELNMSSLELGDSALYFCASSHRDRRTDTQYFGPGTRLTVL.